This T cell receptor (beta chain) stems from a study of cytomegalovirus exposure and HLA in healthy donors. Study summary: Both the 95 to 150 validation repertoires and the roughly 700 first-cohort repertoires used the same platform, as reported by a later analysis. The study, taken as a whole, reports: Some TCR beta chains (roughly 160 of them) were listed as cytomegalovirus-associated. While the bulk of TCR sequences proved rare, some public TCRs turned up in many donors. In the 95 to 150 validation repertoires, a later analysis found that first-cohort TCR clusters tended to co-occur.

As concerns this clone: Its antigen is unknown.

Profiled with immunoSEQ multiplex PCR; TCRdb holds only in-frame clones, not every one. The sample shows roughly 120,000 clones, around 94% of them seen only once. Sequenced material: PBMCs. The source is a woman younger than 35 in good health and CMV-seronegative.

This CDR3 is CASSSRLAGGPGQQFF. CDR3 nucleotide sequence: TGTGCCAGTAGTTCCCGACTAGCGGGGGGGCCTGGGCAGCAGTTCTTC. This chain connects TRBV19 to TRBJ2-1; TRBD2 matches 14 bases. Trimming removed 5 bases from V and 11 bases from J; junction bases left unmatched: 11. CDR1 and CDR2 from the germline V gene are LNHDA and SQIVND (reference sequence). The CDR3 consists of 16 residues.